The 5 T cell receptor beta chains presented below share a single source sample, sequenced in a study of T cell changes during pregnancy in multiple sclerosis. Clones were sequenced by immunoSEQ multiplex PCR, and TCRdb holds only the in-frame ones, with some missing. The sample shows more than 65,000 clones, about 96% of them seen only once. The sample here was peripheral blood, taken in the second trimester of pregnancy. The receptors stem from a female donor with multiple sclerosis, enrolled in a pregnancy study.

The chain uses TRBV9 and TRBJ2-7; 10 bases map to TRBD1. The CDR3 is made up of 14 amino acids. CDR1 SGDLS and CDR2 YYNGEE come from the germline V gene. Losses at the gene ends were 4 bases for V and 2 bases for J; bases not matched to a gene: 3. CDR3 protein: CASSTGTGAYEQYF. CDR3 coding DNA: TGTGCCAGCAGCACCGGGACAGGGGCCTACGAGCAGTACTTC.

This chain joins TRBV19 and TRBJ2-1; 10 bases line up with TRBD2. The germline V gene encodes CDR1 LNHDA and CDR2 SQIVND (reference sequence). The CDR3 runs to 17 residues. J lost 2 bases, V lost 4 bases, and 8 bases had no gene match. The CDR3 nucleotides are TGTGCCAGTAGTACGCGGACTAGCGGAAATCCCTACAATGAGCAGTTCTTC. It encodes CASSTRTSGNPYNEQFF.

The sample holds one count of this clone. The V gene is TRBV9, the J gene TRBJ2-2, with 8 bases that match TRBD1. V was clipped by 4 bases and J by 4 bases; unmatched bases: 12. Germline V gene data show CDR1 as SGDLS and CDR2 as YYNGEE. CDR3 size: 17 residues. The CDR3 region has the DNA TGTGCCAGCAGCTTCCCCCGGGACAGGAGTTTCACCGGGGAGCTGTTTTTT. Its translation is CASSFPRDRSFTGELFF.

DNA of the CDR3: TGTGCCAGCAGCCTAACCGACCTGACAGGGAGTTCAGATACGCAGTATTTT. Translated: CASSLTDLTGSSDTQYF. The J gene is TRBJ2-3, the V gene TRBV7-2; TRBD1 matches at 7 bases. Germline CDR1 is SGHTA and CDR2 is FQGNSA. This CDR3 has 17 residues. Losses at the gene ends were 5 bases for V and 4 bases for J; bases not matched to a gene: 15.

The J gene is TRBJ2-3, the V gene TRBV4-2; possible D gene TRBD2, 6 bases. The CDR3 is made up of 17 amino acids. CDR1 and CDR2 (germline): LGHNA, YNFKEQ. Trimming cost V 4 bases and J 5 bases, with 22 bases left between them. The CDR3, as DNA: TGTGCCAGCAGCCCACGCCGGGACTTGACCGAGGGAGATACGCAGTATTTT. This codes for CASSPRRDLTEGDTQYF.